This entry lists 14 T cell receptor beta chains sequenced from one sample in a study of CD8 T cells in Susac syndrome. The authors reverse transcribed roughly 0.45 to 1 ug RNA with random hexamers. TCRdb analysed the immunoSEQ multiplex PCR reads with MiXCR anew, one entry per CDR3 protein. The table records about 200,000 distinct CDR3 sequences, about 96% of them present only once. Sample: CD4+ T cells from PBMCs. These TCRs come from a human donor with multiple sclerosis.

This chain uses TRBV7-9 with TRBJ2-3; TRBD1 matches 7 bases. In germline, CDR1 is SEHNR, CDR2 FQNEAQ (reference sequence). The CDR3 extends over 17 amino acids. Trimming took 5 bases from V and 2 from J; bases not matched to a gene: 13. CDR3 sequence (DNA): TGTGCCAGCAGCCTTTTACGGACAGGAGGACACACAGATACGCAGTATTTT. Translated, it gives CASSLLRTGGHTDTQYF. The full variable domain, rest sourced from reference TRBV7-9 and TRBJ2-3, is DTGVSQNPRHKITKRGQNVTFRCDPISEHNRLYWYRQTLGQGPEFLTYFQNEAQLEKSRLLSDRFSAERPKGSFSTLEIQRTEQGDSAMYLCASSLLRTGGHTDTQYFGPGTRLTVL.

The rearrangement uses TRBV20-1 and TRBJ2-5; 7 nucleotides align to TRBD2. V lost 6 bases, J lost 5 bases, and 6 bases stayed unmatched. Germline-derived CDR1 and CDR2 are DFQATT and SNEGSKA (reference sequence). This CDR3 spans 12 amino acids. CDR3 sequence (DNA): TGCAGTGCAGGGAGGGGCCGGGAGACCCAGTACTTC. As protein: CSAGRGRETQYF.

J is TRBJ1-1 and V is TRBV20-1; D unresolved. V was trimmed by 6 bases and J by 3 bases, leaving 11 bases between them. CDR1 DFQATT and CDR2 SNEGSKA come from the germline V gene (reference sequence). CDR3 length: 12 amino acids. The CDR3 loop reads CSAISGDTEAFF. The CDR3 DNA sequence: TGCAGTGCAATTAGCGGGGACACTGAAGCTTTCTTT.

The chain carries TRBV7-9 and TRBJ1-1; tentative D call: TRBD1 (5 bases). Germline V gene sequence: CDR1 SEHNR, CDR2 FQNEAQ (reference sequence). Trimming took off 3 bases at V and 3 bases at J, with 8 bases between the two ends. CDR3 length: 13 amino acids. The CDR3 loop is CASSFRQYTEAFF. CDR3 nucleotide sequence: TGTGCCAGCAGCTTCCGACAGTACACTGAAGCTTTCTTT.

V and J are TRBV11-2 and TRBJ2-7; D is possibly TRBD1 (6 bases). V lost 5 bases and J 0 bases, leaving 14 bases between the germline ends. This CDR3 spans 15 amino acids. Germline V CDR1 and CDR2: SGHAT, FQNNGV. Here the CDR3 DNA reads TGTGCCAGCAGCGACAGGACACGGAGCTCCTACGAGCAGTACTTC. It specifies CASSDRTRSSYEQYF.

The rearrangement joins TRBV18 to TRBJ2-7, with D unresolved. The CDR3 runs 14 residues. Germline values: CDR1 KGHSH, CDR2 LQKENI. V was trimmed by 2 bases and J by 0 bases, leaving 8 bases between them. CDR3 amino acids: CASSPGIASYEQYF. The CDR3 coding sequence is TGTGCCAGCTCACCAGGAATTGCCTCCTACGAGCAGTACTTC.

This chain's CDR3 is CASSRTSGSQETQYF. CDR3 nucleotides: TGTGCCAGCAGTCGGACTAGCGGGAGCCAAGAGACCCAGTACTTC. The V and J genes are TRBV7-2 and TRBJ2-5; 13 nucleotides agree with TRBD2. The germline V gene has CDR1 SGHTA and CDR2 FQGNSA. CDR3 length: 15 residues. V shed 6 bases and J 1 base; nucleotides not matched to a gene: 2.

The chain carries TRBV20-1 and TRBJ2-7; D possibly matches TRBD1 or TRBD2 (5 bases each). The germline V gene has CDR1 DFQATT and CDR2 SNEGSKA (reference sequence). This CDR3 spans 14 amino acids. Trimming removed 6 bases from V and 5 bases from J, with 20 bases in between. The CDR3 spells CSASLFRGTHEQYF. The CDR3 DNA reads TGCAGTGCCTCATTATTTCGAGGGACCCACGAGCAGTACTTC.

The CDR3 DNA reads TGCAGTGCCATCTCCAGCAATCAGCCCCAGCATTTT. This encodes CSAISSNQPQHF. V usage is TRBV20-1 and J usage is TRBJ1-5; D not certain. V was shortened by 6 bases and J by 1 base, with 7 bases between the two germline ends. Germline CDR1 DFQATT, CDR2 SNEGSKA (reference sequence). The CDR3 is 12 amino acids.

V gene TRBV11-2 combines with J gene TRBJ2-1; TRBD2 matches at 10 bases. The CDR3 is made up of 15 amino acids. Germline V gene data show CDR1 as SGHAT and CDR2 as FQNNGV. The V segment lost 3 bases and the J segment 7 bases; nucleotides outside the gene matches: 6. In DNA form, the CDR3 reads TGTGCCAGCAGCTTGAGCGGGAGGGTCGGTAATGAGCAGTTCTTC. It specifies CASSLSGRVGNEQFF.

The chain combines TRBV20-1 with TRBJ2-7; 10 bases line up with TRBD2. V lost 2 bases to trimming and J lost 6 bases; unmatched junction nucleotides: 7. CDR1 and CDR2 from the germline V gene are DFQATT and SNEGSKA (reference sequence). The CDR3 is 14 residues long. CDR3 sequence (DNA): TGCAGTGCTAGACAGGGCTCTAGCGGGGGCGAGCAGTACTTC. This translates into CSARQGSSGGEQYF.

This chain connects TRBV7-6 to TRBJ2-3; 9 bases map to TRBD1. This CDR3 has 15 residues. V trimming: 0 bases; J trimming: 4 bases; junction bases outside the gene matches: 2. Germline CDR1 is SGHVS and CDR2 is FNYEAQ. The CDR3 DNA follows: TGTGCCAGCAGCTTAGCTGGACAGGGGCCAGATACGCAGTATTTT. This encodes CASSLAGQGPDTQYF.

The V gene is TRBV9, the J gene TRBJ2-7; tentative D call: TRBD2 (5 bases). V gave up 0 bases and J gave up 7 bases, with 14 bases separating them. Per germline, CDR1 SGDLS and CDR2 YYNGEE. The length of the CDR3 is 14 residues. The DNA for the CDR3 is TGTGCCAGCAGCGTAGACGTCGGGGTGGGAGAGCAGTACTTC. As protein: CASSVDVGVGEQYF. The entire variable domain, with the rest obtained from reference TRBV9 and TRBJ2-7, is as follows: DSGVTQTPKHLITATGQRVTLRCSPRSGDLSVYWYQQSLDQGLQFLIQYYNGEERAKGNILERFSAQQFPDLHSELNLSSLELGDSALYFCASSVDVGVGEQYFGPGTRLTVT.

This chain joins TRBV27 and TRBJ2-2, with TRBD1 matching over 10 bases. This CDR3 comprises 18 residues. V lost 6 bases, J lost 4 bases, and 14 bases stayed unmatched. The germline gives CDR1 MNHEY, CDR2 SMNVEV (reference sequence). In nucleotides, the CDR3 is TGTGCCAGCAGCCCTCTGACAGGGGGCAATATCGTCACCGGGGAGCTGTTTTTT. This encodes CASSPLTGGNIVTGELFF.